These 29 T cell receptor beta chains were all obtained from the same sample, sequenced in a study of cytomegalovirus exposure and HLA in healthy donors. Researchers ran the PCR with 60 Vbeta and 13 Jbeta primers. Assay: immunoSEQ multiplex PCR; the TCRdb copy retains only in-frame clones and omits some. The sample records approximately 170,000 clones, 80% to 90% being singletons. Material for sequencing was PBMCs. These TCRs come from a male donor in good health and CMV-seronegative.

The V call is TRBV27, the J call TRBJ2-7; no clear D gene. V lost 2 bases and J 2 bases, leaving 7 bases between the germline ends. The length of the CDR3 is 13 residues. Germline CDR1 MNHEY, CDR2 SMNVEV (reference sequence). This chain's CDR3 is CASSLRSTYEQYF. CDR3 nucleotide sequence: TGTGCCAGCAGTTTACGGTCCACCTACGAGCAGTACTTC.

This clone showed up just once. Within the sample, other DNA sequences also encode this same CDR3. CDR3 DNA sequence: TGCGCCAGCAGCTTGGGAGGCCCCTACGAGCAGTACTTC. Its protein product is CASSLGGPYEQYF. The gene calls are TRBV5-1 and TRBJ2-7; D gene unclear. Trimming removed 0 bases at V and 2 bases at J, with 6 bases between. The germline V gene encodes CDR1 SGHRS and CDR2 YFSETQ. CDR3 length: 13 residues.

The genes are TRBV25-1 and TRBJ2-1, with 12 bases aligning to TRBD2. Trimming took 9 bases from V and 6 from J; bases not matched to a gene: 15. This CDR3 spans 17 amino acids. Germline loops: CDR1 MGHDK, CDR2 SYGVNS. CDR3 protein: CARRASGGAYPLNEQFF. CDR3 in DNA: TGTGCCAGGCGGGCTAGCGGGGGGGCCTACCCTCTCAATGAGCAGTTCTTC. Together with reference TRBV25-1 and TRBJ2-1, the CDR3 gives the full variable domain: EADIYQTPRYLVIGTGKKITLECSQTMGHDKMYWYQQDPGMELHLIHYSYGVNSTEKGDLSSESTVSRIRTEHFPLTLESARPSHTSQYLCARRASGGAYPLNEQFFGPGTRLTVL.

This clone is a singleton in its sample. V and J are TRBV5-4 and TRBJ1-2; no reliable D call. Germline V gene data show CDR1 as SGHNT and CDR2 as YYREEE (reference sequence). V lost 0 bases to trimming and J lost 2 bases, with 11 bases between them. The CDR3 totals 15 residues. This CDR3 reads CASSLEPRFNYGYTF. The CDR3 DNA sequence: TGTGCCAGCAGCTTGGAGCCCAGGTTCAACTATGGCTACACCTTC.

The sample holds a few counts of this clone. V and J are TRBV5-6 and TRBJ2-7, with 11 nucleotides matching TRBD1. CDR3 length: 15 residues. CDR1 and CDR2 from the germline V gene are SGHDT and YYEEEE. V dropped 0 bases and J dropped 2; count of bases not matched to a gene: 1. The CDR3 sequence: CASSLAGQGAYEQYF. CDR3 nucleotide sequence: TGTGCCAGCAGCTTGGCGGGACAGGGGGCCTACGAGCAGTACTTC.

This clone has a handful of counts. Here the CDR3 reads CASSQVAGGNQPQHF. CDR3 bases: TGCGCCAGCAGCCAAGTGGCAGGGGGCAATCAGCCCCAGCATTTT. J is TRBJ1-5 and V is TRBV4-3; TRBD1 is a possible D gene (6 bases). With 1 base removed from V and 2 bases from J, the gap between germline ends came to 9 bases. Germline lookup yields CDR1 LGHNA and CDR2 YSLEER. This CDR3 is 15 amino acids long.

The chain links TRBV27 to TRBJ1-5; perhaps TRBD1 as D (5 bases). Germline V gene lookup returns CDR1 MNHEY and CDR2 SMNVEV (reference sequence). Trimming removed 6 bases at V and 5 bases at J, with 14 bases between. The CDR3 has 14 amino acids. The chain's CDR3 is CASSPHAGYQPQHF. The CDR3, as DNA: TGTGCCAGCAGCCCCCACGCAGGGTATCAGCCCCAGCATTTT.

V usage is TRBV10-3 and J usage is TRBJ2-5, with a tentative D call TRBD2 (7 bases). The CDR3 has 15 amino acids. The V gene lost 0 bases and the J gene lost 5 bases, with 13 bases spanning the gap. The germline V gene has CDR1 ENHRY and CDR2 SYGVKD. The CDR3 region is CAISESTGGWETQYF. DNA of the CDR3: TGTGCCATCAGTGAGTCGACGGGGGGCTGGGAGACCCAGTACTTC.

The sample holds one count of this clone. The chain combines TRBV29-1 with TRBJ1-2; the match to TRBD1 covers 9 bases. The germline CDR1 and CDR2 sequences are SQVTM and ANQGSEA. Trimming took 6 bases from V and 7 from J; bases not matched to a gene: 12. This CDR3 is built from 14 residues. The CDR3 nucleotides read TGCAGCGTCCAGGGACAGGGAGTAACTAGTGGCTACACCTTC. This codes for CSVQGQGVTSGYTF.

V gene TRBV7-6 combines with J gene TRBJ1-1; D is perhaps TRBD1 (6 bases). Germline-derived CDR1 and CDR2 are SGHVS and FNYEAQ. The CDR3 extends over 13 amino acids. The V end was cut by 2 bases, the J end by 4 bases, with 8 bases between. The CDR3 here is CASSLKGGTEAFF. In nucleotides, the CDR3 is TGTGCCAGCAGCTTAAAAGGGGGCACTGAAGCTTTCTTT.

The chain combines TRBV19 with TRBJ1-1; 7 bases match TRBD1. In germline, CDR1 is LNHDA, CDR2 SQIVND (reference sequence). Unmatched junction bases numbered 7, after V lost 8 bases and J lost 1 base. The CDR3 runs to 14 residues. Here the CDR3 reads CASGPQGTNTEAFF. The CDR3 DNA reads as TGTGCCAGTGGCCCACAGGGGACGAACACTGAAGCTTTCTTT.

The rearrangement uses TRBV28 and TRBJ1-2; a weak D match, TRBD1 (6 bases). Germline loops: CDR1 MDHEN, CDR2 SYDVKM. The CDR3 runs to 14 residues. Trimming took off 5 bases at V and 2 bases at J, with 12 bases between the two ends. CDR3 protein: CASSIPGQNYGYTF. CDR3 DNA sequence: TGTGCCAGCAGTATTCCGGGACAAAACTATGGCTACACCTTC.

This chain uses TRBV28 with TRBJ1-4; D may be TRBD1 (6 bases). Germline V lookup: CDR1 MDHEN, CDR2 SYDVKM. This CDR3 has 16 amino acids. Trimming took off 5 bases at V and 2 bases at J, with 15 bases between the two ends. The CDR3 region has the DNA TGTGCCAGCAGTCCATATACAGGGCCCACTAATGAAAAACTGTTTTTT. Translating it yields CASSPYTGPTNEKLFF.

This chain joins TRBV15 and TRBJ2-7; D might be TRBD1 (5 bases). The germline CDR1 and CDR2 sequences are LNHNV and YYDKDF (reference sequence). Trimming removed 6 bases at V and 7 bases at J, with 16 bases between. CDR3 length: 13 amino acids. The CDR3 bases are TGTGCCACCAGTCTGACCCGGAAGGGGGAGCAGTACTTC. Protein: CATSLTRKGEQYF.

This chain uses TRBV30 with TRBJ1-2; TRBD1 aligns across 7 bases. V trimming: 0 bases; J trimming: 7 bases; junction bases outside the gene matches: 14. The CDR3 is 16 residues long. The V gene's germline CDR1 is GTSNPN and CDR2 SVGIG (reference sequence). In DNA, the CDR3 is TGTGCCTGGAGTGTCGGGAGACAGGGAACTCTTGGTGGCTACACCTTC. Its protein product is CAWSVGRQGTLGGYTF.

This clone was seen a few times. The chain joins TRBV2 to TRBJ2-1; 12 bases align to TRBD2. Unmatched junction bases numbered 6, after V lost 7 bases and J lost 8 bases. Germline CDR1 SNHLY, CDR2 FYNNEI. CDR3 length equals 14 residues. The CDR3 protein is CASMPSGRADEQFF. CDR3 sequence (DNA): TGTGCCAGCATGCCTAGCGGGAGGGCCGATGAGCAGTTCTTC.

A few counts support this clone. The chain combines TRBV7-2 with TRBJ1-5; 10 bases are shared with TRBD1. The V gene's germline CDR1 is SGHTA and CDR2 FQGNSA. After removal of 5 bases from V and 5 bases from J, the junction contained 3 bases not matched to a gene. This CDR3 has 14 amino acids. CDR3 sequence reads: CASSRQGAYQPQHF. The CDR3 DNA reads as TGTGCCAGCAGCCGACAGGGGGCATATCAGCCCCAGCATTTT.

The chain has TRBV18 and TRBJ2-5; no definite D call. V lost 3 bases and J lost 5, with 10 bases in between. The CDR3 spans 13 residues. CDR1 KGHSH and CDR2 LQKENI come from the germline V gene. The CDR3 sequence is CASSPAVWETQYF. CDR3 sequence (DNA): TGTGCCAGCTCACCGGCCGTTTGGGAGACCCAGTACTTC.

There are a few counts of this clone. The chain is built from TRBV28 and TRBJ1-4; the D gene is possibly TRBD1 (5 bases). This CDR3 region has 15 residues. Trimming pared 2 bases from V and 4 bases from J, leaving 11 bases between. Germline V gives CDR1 MDHEN, CDR2 SYDVKM. CDR3 amino acids: CASSLGAVVNEKLFF. DNA of the CDR3: TGTGCCAGCAGTTTAGGGGCCGTAGTTAATGAAAAACTGTTTTTT.

The chain carries TRBV28 and TRBJ2-7; 8 bases fit TRBD1. The junction had 8 bases not matched to a gene; V was cut back by 1 base and J by 3 bases. Germline assignment: CDR1 MDHEN and CDR2 SYDVKM. This CDR3 spans 16 amino acids. The CDR3 nucleotides are TGTGCCAGCAGTTTATCATCAGGGGGCTATTACTACGAGCAGTACTTC. Translating it yields CASSLSSGGYYYEQYF.

V gene TRBV29-1 combines with J gene TRBJ1-1; 11 bases align to TRBD1. Trimming at V came to 6 bases and at J to 5 bases, leaving 8 bases not matched to a gene. The germline V gene has CDR1 SQVTM and CDR2 ANQGSEA. This CDR3 contains 14 residues. This chain's CDR3 is CSVKMGQGGTEAFF. Here the CDR3 DNA reads TGCAGCGTGAAAATGGGACAGGGGGGTACTGAAGCTTTCTTT.

In regard to this clone: One end of the junction fails to match germline, which may point to a read error. The chain uses TRBV7-9 and TRBJ2-7, with D uncertain. Germline-derived CDR1 and CDR2 are SEHNR and FQNEAQ (reference sequence). The CDR3 consists of 11 residues. The CDR3, as DNA: TGTTCCAGCAGCTTATGGCACGAGCAGTACTTC. Encoded protein: CSSSLWHEQYF.

The rearrangement joins TRBV5-1 to TRBJ2-2; 14 bases are shared with TRBD2. The CDR3 contains 17 residues. V gave up 0 bases and J gave up 4 bases; unmatched junction bases: 2. Germline V gene data show CDR1 as SGHRS and CDR2 as YFSETQ. Written as DNA, the CDR3 is TGCGCCAGCAGCTTGGGGGGACTAGCGGGAGTCACCGGGGAGCTGTTTTTT. Its translation is CASSLGGLAGVTGELFF.

This clone has only one observation. The chain carries TRBV5-6 and TRBJ2-1; TRBD2 matches 10 bases. The CDR3 has 15 amino acids. CDR1 and CDR2 from the germline V gene are SGHDT and YYEEEE. V lost 4 bases and J lost 8; bases outside the gene matches: 9. The CDR3 protein is CASSLSGRVRDEQFF. The DNA for the CDR3 is TGTGCCAGCAGCCTAAGCGGGAGGGTCAGGGATGAGCAGTTCTTC. Drawing the rest from reference TRBV5-6 and TRBJ2-1, the complete variable domain is DAGVTQSPTHLIKTRGQQVTLRCSPKSGHDTVSWYQQALGQGPQFIFQYYEEEERQRGNFPDRFSGHQFPNYSSELNVNALLLGDSALYLCASSLSGRVRDEQFFGPGTRLTVL.

This clone was seen only a few times. The chain has TRBV4-3 and TRBJ2-2; D is perhaps TRBD2 (6 bases). Trimming removed 0 bases at V and 4 bases at J, with 12 bases between. This CDR3 contains 16 residues. From germline, CDR1 is LGHNA and CDR2 YSLEER. CDR3 in DNA: TGCGCCAGCAGCCAAGATTCCGGAGGGGCCACCGGGGAGCTGTTTTTT. Translated: CASSQDSGGATGELFF.

The rearrangement links TRBV11-2 to TRBJ2-7, with D possibly TRBD1 on 5 matching bases. This CDR3 has 14 residues. The germline CDR1 and CDR2 sequences are SGHAT and FQNNGV. V lost 0 bases to trimming and J lost 0 bases, with 6 bases between them. This chain's CDR3 is CASSLDRASYEQYF. The CDR3 DNA is TGTGCCAGCAGCTTAGACAGGGCCTCCTACGAGCAGTACTTC.

The chain combines TRBV10-3 with TRBJ1-3; possibly TRBD1 for D (6 bases). The germline V and J ends were trimmed by 10 bases and 3 bases, with 13 bases remaining between them. The CDR3 extends over 13 amino acids. In germline, CDR1 is ENHRY, CDR2 SYGVKD. The CDR3 nucleotides are TGTGCCAACCAACAGGGTGGTGGAAACACCATATATTTT. Its translation: CANQQGGGNTIYF.

Only one count was recorded for this clone. This chain uses TRBV6-5 with TRBJ2-3; 8 bases fit TRBD1. The V gene's germline CDR1 is MNHEY and CDR2 SVGAGI. The CDR3 sequence is 15 residues long. V lost 2 bases, J lost 3 bases, and 4 bases stayed unmatched. CDR3 bases: TGTGCCAGCAGTTACCTAGGACAGGGAACAGATACGCAGTATTTT. It yields the protein CASSYLGQGTDTQYF.

The V gene is TRBV19, the J gene TRBJ2-7; 7 bases are a match to TRBD1. CDR1 and CDR2 from the germline V gene are LNHDA and SQIVND (reference sequence). This CDR3 region has 14 residues. Losses at the gene ends were 6 bases for V and 2 bases for J; bases not matched to a gene: 7. In nucleotides, the CDR3 is TGTGCCAGTAGCCATCCAGGGGGACCCTACGAGCAGTACTTC. Its translation is CASSHPGGPYEQYF.